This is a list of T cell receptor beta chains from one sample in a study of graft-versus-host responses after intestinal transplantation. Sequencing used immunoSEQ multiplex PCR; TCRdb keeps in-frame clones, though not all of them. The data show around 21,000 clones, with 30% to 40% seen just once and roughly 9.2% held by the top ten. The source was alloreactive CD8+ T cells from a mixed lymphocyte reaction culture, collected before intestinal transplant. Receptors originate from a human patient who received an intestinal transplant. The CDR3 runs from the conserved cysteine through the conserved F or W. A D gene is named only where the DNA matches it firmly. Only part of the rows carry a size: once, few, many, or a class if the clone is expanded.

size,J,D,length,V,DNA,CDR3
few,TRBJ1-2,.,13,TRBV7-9,TGTGCCAGCAGCTTAGCGGCAGGGGATGGCTACACCTTC,CASSLAAGDGYTF
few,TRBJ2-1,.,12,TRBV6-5,TGTGCCAGCGGCAGCCCCGACGTTGGGCAGTTCTTC,CASGSPDVGQFF
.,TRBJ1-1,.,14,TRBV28,TGTGCCAGCAGTTTCGAGGGATTCAACACTGAAGCTTTCTTT,CASSFEGFNTEAFF
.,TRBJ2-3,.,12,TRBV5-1,TGCGCCAGCAGCTCCAGCACAGATACGCAGTATTTT,CASSSSTDTQYF
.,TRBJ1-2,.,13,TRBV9,TGTGCCAGCAGCGGGGGGGCAGGCTATGGCTACACCTTC,CASSGGAGYGYTF
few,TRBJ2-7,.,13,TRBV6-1,TGTGCCAGCAGTGATATCGGTAGCTACGAGCAGTACTTC,CASSDIGSYEQYF
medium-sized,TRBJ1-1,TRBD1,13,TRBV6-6,TGTGCCAGCAGGACAGGGATTAACACTGAAGCTTTCTTT,CASRTGINTEAFF
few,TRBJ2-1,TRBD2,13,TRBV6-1,TGTGCCAGCAATGGCGGGAGGAACAATGAGCAGTTCTTC,CASNGGRNNEQFF
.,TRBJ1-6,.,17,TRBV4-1,TGCGCCAGCAGCCAAGCAGCAGCCTATTTCTATAATTCACCCCTCCACTTT,CASSQAAAYFYNSPLHF
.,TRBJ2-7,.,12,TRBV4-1,TGCGCCAGCAGCCCGGAGGGGGGCGAGCAGTACTTC,CASSPEGGEQYF
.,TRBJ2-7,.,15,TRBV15,TGTGCCACCAGCAGAGCCCCTCGAGAATACTACGAGCAGTACTTC,CATSRAPREYYEQYF
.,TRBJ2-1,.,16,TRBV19,TGTGCCAGTAGTGTGGGGACTTCGGCCTCCTACAATGAGCAGTTCTTC,CASSVGTSASYNEQFF
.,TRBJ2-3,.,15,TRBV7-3,TGTGCCAGCAGCACTGCCGGGGACGGCACAGATACGCAGTATTTT,CASSTAGDGTDTQYF
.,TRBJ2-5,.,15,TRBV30,TGTGCCTGGCGTGGTGGGCAGGGGTTGGGGGAGACCCAGTACTTC,CAWRGGQGLGETQYF
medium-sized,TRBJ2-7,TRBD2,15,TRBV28,TGTGCCAGCAGTGCTAGACTAGCGGGAGCTGACGAGCAGTACTTC,CASSARLAGADEQYF